This entry is about one TCR beta chain. Its target is not known. This record belongs to a study of cytomegalovirus exposure and HLA in healthy donors. Study-level findings and limits: After further analysis at a later stage, around 17,000 TCR beta sequences were associated with HLA alleles at 0.05 false discovery rate. Cytomegalovirus association was listed for 170 or so TCR beta chains. Analysis was carried out at a later point, and it linked a missense DCLRE1C variant to TCR beta V- and J-gene trimming.

PCR used 60 Vbeta primers and 13 Jbeta primers. Sequencing used immunoSEQ multiplex PCR; TCRdb keeps in-frame clones, though not all of them. The sample comprises about 98,000 clones, approximately 82% of which are singletons, and just over 2.5% rests with the top ten. Germline CDR1 reads MNHEY; CDR2 reads SVGAGI. J lost 0 bases, V lost 4 bases, and 2 bases had no gene match. The CDR3 runs 14 residues. Sequenced: PBMCs. This TCR derives from a man between 35 and 55 years old in good health and CMV-seronegative. The chain recombines TRBV6-5 with TRBJ1-1; 7 bases map to TRBD1. The CDR3 loop is CASSSGQVNTEAFF. The CDR3 region has the DNA TGTGCCAGCAGTTCCGGACAGGTGAACACTGAAGCTTTCTTT.